A selection of T cell receptor beta chains follows, all from one sample in a study of shared clonotypes between healthy human individuals. Using immunoSEQ multiplex PCR, the repertoire was profiled, and TCRdb retains in-frame clones only, with some absent. The sample records about 2.2 million clones, roughly 91% being singletons. The specimen sequenced was naive CD8+ T cells from PBMCs. Receptors originate from a man aged 18 to 29 in good health. Some clones in this sample may be carry-over from other donors' samples. The CDR3 runs from the conserved cysteine through the conserved F or W. Each record gives: clone size, J gene, D gene, V gene, CDR3 length, CDR3 DNA, CDR3 protein. The D gene is left open where the match is weak. Clone size is not always given. Where it is, it says once, few, many or a class for expanded clones.

clone_size: .
j_call: TRBJ2-7
d_call: .
v_call: TRBV30
cdr3_length: 14
cdr3_nt: TGTGCCTGGAATCTGGGACTGGGGACCTACGAGCAGTACTTC
cdr3_aa: CAWNLGLGTYEQYF

clone_size: .
j_call: TRBJ2-7
d_call: .
v_call: TRBV5-1
cdr3_length: 13
cdr3_nt: TGCGCCAGCAGCTTGGCTGTCTCCTACGAGCAGTACTTC
cdr3_aa: CASSLAVSYEQYF

clone_size: .
j_call: TRBJ2-3
d_call: TRBD2
v_call: TRBV7-9
cdr3_length: 16
cdr3_nt: TGTGCCAGCAGCTTAGGCACTAGCGGACTCACAGATACGCAGTATTTT
cdr3_aa: CASSLGTSGLTDTQYF

clone_size: .
j_call: TRBJ2-7
d_call: .
v_call: TRBV27
cdr3_length: 11
cdr3_nt: TGTGCCAGCAATCCCTCGGCGGAGCAGTACTTC
cdr3_aa: CASNPSAEQYF

clone_size: .
j_call: TRBJ2-7
d_call: TRBD1
v_call: TRBV11-2
cdr3_length: 15
cdr3_nt: TGTGCCAGCAGCCGTGGGACAGTTAGGACCTACGAGCAGTACTTC
cdr3_aa: CASSRGTVRTYEQYF

clone_size: .
j_call: TRBJ2-7
d_call: .
v_call: TRBV6-6
cdr3_length: 15
cdr3_nt: TGTGCCAGCAGTTACCATCACAGGGAAAACTACGAGCAGTACTTC
cdr3_aa: CASSYHHRENYEQYF

clone_size: .
j_call: TRBJ1-1
d_call: .
v_call: TRBV12-5
cdr3_length: 17
cdr3_nt: TGTGCTAGTGCCATCCTGTCGGACAAGCAACTGAACACTGAAGCTTTCTTT
cdr3_aa: CASAILSDKQLNTEAFF

clone_size: few
j_call: TRBJ1-4
d_call: .
v_call: TRBV14
cdr3_length: 14
cdr3_nt: TGTGCCAGCAGCTTCCTCTCAACTAATGAAAAACTGTTTTTT
cdr3_aa: CASSFLSTNEKLFF

clone_size: .
j_call: TRBJ2-3
d_call: TRBD2
v_call: TRBV7-9
cdr3_length: 17
cdr3_nt: TGTGCCAGCAGCTTTTCGGGACTAGATTTTCTTACAGATACGCAGTATTTT
cdr3_aa: CASSFSGLDFLTDTQYF

clone_size: once
j_call: TRBJ2-3
d_call: .
v_call: TRBV7-9
cdr3_length: 14
cdr3_nt: TGTGCCTCCCGGGCCACTGCTAGCACAGATACGCAGTATTTT
cdr3_aa: CASRATASTDTQYF

clone_size: .
j_call: TRBJ1-1
d_call: TRBD1
v_call: TRBV7-9
cdr3_length: 14
cdr3_nt: TGTGCCAGCATCGACCGACAGGGTGGGACTGAAGCTTTCTTT
cdr3_aa: CASIDRQGGTEAFF

clone_size: .
j_call: TRBJ2-1
d_call: .
v_call: TRBV7-9
cdr3_length: 18
cdr3_nt: TGTGCCAGCAGCATGGGAAAAGACGCGGGGAGCTCCTACAATGAGCAGTTCTTC
cdr3_aa: CASSMGKDAGSSYNEQFF

clone_size: few
j_call: TRBJ1-2
d_call: TRBD1
v_call: TRBV27
cdr3_length: 16
cdr3_nt: TGTGCCAGCAGTTTGGGGACAGGGACGGCCCTCTATGGCTACACCTTC
cdr3_aa: CASSLGTGTALYGYTF

clone_size: .
j_call: TRBJ2-7
d_call: .
v_call: TRBV6-1
cdr3_length: 15
cdr3_nt: TGTGCCACCCTTGCTCCGAAGGGAAGGACCTACGAGCAGTACTTC
cdr3_aa: CATLAPKGRTYEQYF

clone_size: .
j_call: TRBJ1-5
d_call: .
v_call: TRBV10-3
cdr3_length: 14
cdr3_nt: TGTGCCATCAGTGAACAAGGAGTCAATCAGCCCCAGCATTTT
cdr3_aa: CAISEQGVNQPQHF

clone_size: once
j_call: TRBJ2-1
d_call: .
v_call: TRBV7-9
cdr3_length: 16
cdr3_nt: TGTGCCAGCAGCTTAGCAGTGGGGAGCTCCTACAATGAGCAGTTCTTC
cdr3_aa: CASSLAVGSSYNEQFF

clone_size: .
j_call: TRBJ1-2
d_call: .
v_call: TRBV28
cdr3_length: 14
cdr3_nt: TGTGCCAGCAGTTCCGGGGGGACGGCCTATGGCTACACCTTC
cdr3_aa: CASSSGGTAYGYTF

clone_size: once
j_call: TRBJ1-1
d_call: TRBD1
v_call: TRBV27
cdr3_length: 13
cdr3_nt: TGTGCCAGCAGTGAGGACAGGGGGACTGAAGCTTTCTTT
cdr3_aa: CASSEDRGTEAFF

clone_size: .
j_call: TRBJ2-3
d_call: TRBD2
v_call: TRBV28
cdr3_length: 20
cdr3_nt: TGTGCCAGCAGCCTTTCACAAGGGACTAGCGGGAGGGGGTTCGCAGATACGCAGTATTTT
cdr3_aa: CASSLSQGTSGRGFADTQYF

clone_size: .
j_call: TRBJ2-5
d_call: .
v_call: TRBV6-6
cdr3_length: 14
cdr3_nt: TGTGCCAGCAGTCCTCGGACTGGGGAAGAGACCCAGTACTTC
cdr3_aa: CASSPRTGEETQYF

clone_size: .
j_call: TRBJ1-1
d_call: .
v_call: TRBV7-8
cdr3_length: 13
cdr3_nt: TGTGCCAGCAGCGCCGCAGGGAACACTGAAGCTTTCTTT
cdr3_aa: CASSAAGNTEAFF

clone_size: .
j_call: TRBJ1-1
d_call: TRBD1
v_call: TRBV25-1
cdr3_length: 14
cdr3_nt: TGTGCCAGCAGTGGGACAGGGGGATTAACTGAAGCTTTCTTT
cdr3_aa: CASSGTGGLTEAFF

clone_size: once
j_call: TRBJ1-5
d_call: TRBD1
v_call: TRBV2
cdr3_length: 16
cdr3_nt: TGTGCCAGCAGTGTAAGCCGGGACAGCCGCAATCAGCCCCAGCATTTT
cdr3_aa: CASSVSRDSRNQPQHF

clone_size: .
j_call: TRBJ2-1
d_call: TRBD2
v_call: TRBV27
cdr3_length: 16
cdr3_nt: TGTGCCAGCAGTTCGAGACTAGCGGGAGGGGACAATGAGCAGTTCTTC
cdr3_aa: CASSSRLAGGDNEQFF

clone_size: .
j_call: TRBJ2-2
d_call: TRBD2
v_call: TRBV5-1
cdr3_length: 16
cdr3_nt: TGCGCCAGTAACACCGGGACTAGGAATCCCACCGGGGAGCTGTTTTTT
cdr3_aa: CASNTGTRNPTGELFF

clone_size: .
j_call: TRBJ1-2
d_call: .
v_call: TRBV5-1
cdr3_length: 13
cdr3_nt: TGCGCCAGCAGCTTGAAGGGGGAGGATGGCTACACCTTC
cdr3_aa: CASSLKGEDGYTF

clone_size: .
j_call: TRBJ2-7
d_call: TRBD2
v_call: TRBV6-1
cdr3_length: 16
cdr3_nt: TGTGCCAGCAGTGAAGCTTTTAGACTAGCGAACTACGAGCAGTACTTC
cdr3_aa: CASSEAFRLANYEQYF

clone_size: .
j_call: TRBJ1-5
d_call: .
v_call: TRBV2
cdr3_length: 14
cdr3_nt: TGTGCCAGCAGTGGACTGAATAGCAATCAGCCCCAGCATTTT
cdr3_aa: CASSGLNSNQPQHF

clone_size: .
j_call: TRBJ2-7
d_call: TRBD1
v_call: TRBV15
cdr3_length: 16
cdr3_nt: TGTGCCACCAGCGCCGACAGGGAAGGTACCGGGGTCGAGCAGTACTTC
cdr3_aa: CATSADREGTGVEQYF

clone_size: .
j_call: TRBJ2-4
d_call: .
v_call: TRBV18
cdr3_length: 13
cdr3_nt: TGTGCCAGCTCACCACGGTCTGTCGACATTCAGTACTTC
cdr3_aa: CASSPRSVDIQYF

clone_size: once
j_call: TRBJ2-1
d_call: TRBD2
v_call: TRBV30
cdr3_length: 13
cdr3_nt: TGTGCCTGGGGGACTAGCGGGAGATCTAGCGTGCTCTTC
cdr3_aa: CAWGTSGRSSVLF

clone_size: few
j_call: TRBJ1-1
d_call: .
v_call: TRBV5-6
cdr3_length: 12
cdr3_nt: TGTGCCAGCAGCTTTTCGGGAGTTGTGGCTTTCTTT
cdr3_aa: CASSFSGVVAFF

clone_size: .
j_call: TRBJ1-5
d_call: TRBD1
v_call: TRBV5-5
cdr3_length: 15
cdr3_nt: TGTGCCAGCAGTGTCGGACAGGGCCACAATCAGCCCCAGCATTTT
cdr3_aa: CASSVGQGHNQPQHF

clone_size: .
j_call: TRBJ2-7
d_call: .
v_call: TRBV5-6
cdr3_length: 11
cdr3_nt: TGTGCCAGCAGCGATAGCTACGAGCAGTACTTC
cdr3_aa: CASSDSYEQYF

clone_size: .
j_call: TRBJ2-1
d_call: TRBD2
v_call: TRBV11-2
cdr3_length: 16
cdr3_nt: TGTGCCAGCAGCTTAGGGCTAGCGGGCGACTACAATGAGCAGTTCTTC
cdr3_aa: CASSLGLAGDYNEQFF

clone_size: .
j_call: TRBJ2-7
d_call: .
v_call: TRBV2
cdr3_length: 13
cdr3_nt: TGTGCCAGCAGGGCCCCACCTAGCGACGAGCAGTACTTC
cdr3_aa: CASRAPPSDEQYF

clone_size: .
j_call: TRBJ1-5
d_call: .
v_call: TRBV6-5
cdr3_length: 14
cdr3_nt: TGTGCCAGCAGTTTTGTTGGTTTCAATCAGCCCCAGCATTTT
cdr3_aa: CASSFVGFNQPQHF

clone_size: .
j_call: TRBJ1-1
d_call: TRBD1
v_call: TRBV19
cdr3_length: 18
cdr3_nt: TGTGCCAGTAGTACCCCTTGGGAGACAGGGCTACTCCGTACTGAAGCTTTCTTT
cdr3_aa: CASSTPWETGLLRTEAFF

clone_size: once
j_call: TRBJ2-1
d_call: .
v_call: TRBV9
cdr3_length: 11
cdr3_nt: TGTGCCAGCAGCGCAAATGGAGAGCAGTTCTTC
cdr3_aa: CASSANGEQFF

clone_size: .
j_call: TRBJ1-2
d_call: .
v_call: TRBV7-9
cdr3_length: 18
cdr3_nt: TGTGCCAGCAGCTTAGATCCAGGGGCGAATTTTATTAACTATGGCTACACCTTC
cdr3_aa: CASSLDPGANFINYGYTF

clone_size: .
j_call: TRBJ2-5
d_call: .
v_call: TRBV4-1
cdr3_length: 13
cdr3_nt: TGCGCCAGCAGCCTACGGAGAGGAGAGACCCAGTACTTC
cdr3_aa: CASSLRRGETQYF

clone_size: .
j_call: TRBJ2-1
d_call: TRBD2
v_call: TRBV5-1
cdr3_length: 17
cdr3_nt: TGCGCCAGCAGCTACAGCGGGGCCACGAGCTCCTACAATGAGCAGTTCTTC
cdr3_aa: CASSYSGATSSYNEQFF

clone_size: .
j_call: TRBJ2-7
d_call: TRBD2
v_call: TRBV28
cdr3_length: 16
cdr3_nt: TGTGCCAGCAGTCCCATAGCGGGAGGGCCCCCCTACGAGCAGTACTTC
cdr3_aa: CASSPIAGGPPYEQYF

clone_size: .
j_call: TRBJ1-3
d_call: TRBD1
v_call: TRBV11-2
cdr3_length: 15
cdr3_nt: TGTGCCAGCAGATCCCGGGACAGTACTGGAAACACCATATATTTT
cdr3_aa: CASRSRDSTGNTIYF

clone_size: .
j_call: TRBJ2-3
d_call: .
v_call: TRBV7-9
cdr3_length: 13
cdr3_nt: TGTGCCAGCAGCCGTGACAGCACAGATACGCAGTATTTT
cdr3_aa: CASSRDSTDTQYF

clone_size: .
j_call: TRBJ2-3
d_call: .
v_call: TRBV27
cdr3_length: 13
cdr3_nt: TGTGCCAGCAGTTCCCTAAGCACAGATACGCAGTATTTT
cdr3_aa: CASSSLSTDTQYF

clone_size: .
j_call: TRBJ2-2
d_call: .
v_call: TRBV14
cdr3_length: 14
cdr3_nt: TGTGCCAGCAGCTCGACACTAAACACCGGGGAGCTGTTTTTT
cdr3_aa: CASSSTLNTGELFF

clone_size: .
j_call: TRBJ2-2
d_call: TRBD2
v_call: TRBV5-6
cdr3_length: 16
cdr3_nt: TGTGCCAGCAGCTTGGATGGGGAGGGAAACACCGGGGAGCTGTTTTTT
cdr3_aa: CASSLDGEGNTGELFF